This is a list of T cell receptor beta chains from one sample in a study of CD8+ T cells in alopecia areata. TCRdb's table, derived via immunoSEQ multiplex PCR, lists solely in-frame clones and lacks some. The sample carries some 170,000 clones, around 64% recorded once. The sample here was CD8+ T cells sorted from blood, taken at week 0. The origin of the receptors is a human donor with alopecia areata. CDR3s include the opening cysteine and the closing phenylalanine or tryptophan. D genes are given only for firm matches. The size entry is marked missing in some rows and otherwise reads once, few, many or a size class.

>TRBJ1-2|few|TRBV9|.
CASSAGGEYYGYTF
TGTGCCAGCAGCGCGGGAGGGGAATACTATGGCTACACCTTC
>TRBJ2-3|once|TRBV15|.
CATSGSTDTQYF
TGTGCCACCTCGGGAAGCACAGATACGCAGTATTTT
>TRBJ1-2|.|TRBV2|.
CAPIEAPTGGGYTF
TGTGCCCCGATAGAGGCGCCGACGGGGGGTGGCTACACCTTC
>TRBJ1-2|.|TRBV29-1|.
CSVEDRQANYGYTF
TGCAGCGTTGAAGATCGGCAGGCTAACTATGGCTACACCTTC
>TRBJ2-4|few|TRBV7-9|.
CASSFLENIQYF
TGTGCCAGCAGCTTTCTCGAAAACATTCAGTACTTC
>TRBJ2-7|.|TRBV11-2|TRBD1
CASSLTSEGALHEQYF
TGTGCCAGCAGCTTAACGAGCGAGGGGGCCCTGCACGAGCAGTACTTC
>TRBJ2-2|.|TRBV27|.
CASSSTGELFF
TGTGCCAGCAGTTCTACCGGGGAGCTGTTTTTT
>TRBJ2-2|.|TRBV29-1|.
CSVEFYHTGELFF
TGCAGCGTTGAGTTCTATCACACCGGGGAGCTGTTTTTT
>TRBJ1-1|few|TRBV19|TRBD1
CASSEGTGLNTEAFF
TGTGCCAGTAGTGAGGGGACAGGTTTGAACACTGAAGCTTTCTTT
>TRBJ2-1|.|TRBV29-1|.
CSVELRTPGSEQFF
TGCAGCGTTGAACTCAGGACTCCCGGGTCGGAGCAGTTCTTC
>TRBJ1-2|.|TRBV5-1|.
CASSPTNPSGYTF
TGCGCCAGCAGCCCGACGAATCCTAGCGGCTACACCTTC
>TRBJ1-6|once|TRBV30|.
CALGLAGSTYNSPLHF
TGTGCCTTAGGATTGGCAGGCTCCACCTATAATTCACCCCTCCACTTT
>TRBJ2-7|.|TRBV27|.
CASSLSGVGYEQYF
TGTGCCAGCAGTTTATCAGGGGTGGGGTACGAGCAGTACTTC
>TRBJ1-1|once|TRBV7-2|.
CASNGVAAEAFF
TGTGCCAGCAACGGGGTAGCCGCTGAAGCTTTCTTT
>TRBJ1-1|few|TRBV9|.
CASSVGGSEAFF
TGTGCCAGCAGCGTAGGGGGGAGTGAAGCTTTCTTT
>TRBJ2-2|.|TRBV5-1|.
CASSLRQARGNTGELFF
TGCGCCAGCAGCTTGCGCCAAGCTAGGGGTAACACCGGGGAGCTGTTTTTT
>TRBJ2-3|.|TRBV7-9|.
CASSPTFGDTQYF
TGTGCCAGCAGCCCCACTTTTGGAGATACGCAGTATTTT
>TRBJ2-5|.|TRBV10-3|TRBD2
CAIAGGADRNQETQYF
TGTGCCATCGCGGGAGGAGCGGACAGAAACCAAGAGACCCAGTACTTC
>TRBJ1-2|.|TRBV30|.
CAWSQQPNGYTF
TGTGCCTGGAGCCAGCAACCGAACGGCTACACCTTC
>TRBJ1-1|.|TRBV5-1|.
CASSSGGQIGTEAFF
TGCGCCAGCAGCTCCGGGGGGCAAATAGGCACTGAAGCTTTCTTT
>TRBJ2-1|.|TRBV13|.
CASSPQGNEQFF
TGTGCCAGCAGCCCCCAGGGCAATGAGCAGTTCTTC
>TRBJ1-1|.|TRBV4-2|.
CASSQESNTEAFF
TGTGCCAGCAGCCAAGAATCGAACACTGAAGCTTTCTTT
>TRBJ2-7|.|TRBV30|TRBD1
CAWRRDRGYEQYF
TGTGCCTGGAGGAGGGACAGGGGTTACGAGCAGTACTTC